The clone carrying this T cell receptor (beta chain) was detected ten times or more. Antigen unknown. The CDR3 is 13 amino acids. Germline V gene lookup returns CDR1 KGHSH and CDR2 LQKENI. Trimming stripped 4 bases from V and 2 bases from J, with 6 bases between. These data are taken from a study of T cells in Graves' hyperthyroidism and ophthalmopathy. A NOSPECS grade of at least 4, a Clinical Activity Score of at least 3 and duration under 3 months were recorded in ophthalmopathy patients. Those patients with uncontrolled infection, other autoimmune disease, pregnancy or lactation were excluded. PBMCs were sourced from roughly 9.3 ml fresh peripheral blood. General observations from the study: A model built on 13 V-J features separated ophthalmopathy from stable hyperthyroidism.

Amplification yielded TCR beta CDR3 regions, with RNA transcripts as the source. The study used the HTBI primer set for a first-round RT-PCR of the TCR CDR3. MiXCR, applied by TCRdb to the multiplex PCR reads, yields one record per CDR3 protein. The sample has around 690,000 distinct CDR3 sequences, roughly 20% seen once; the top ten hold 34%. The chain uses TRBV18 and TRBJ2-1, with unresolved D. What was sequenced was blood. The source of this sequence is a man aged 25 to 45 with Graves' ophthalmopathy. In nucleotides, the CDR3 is TGTGCCAGCTCACAGGGCCCCTACAATGAGCAGTTCTTC. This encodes CASSQGPYNEQFF.